The 13 T cell receptor beta chains below come from one sample, sequenced in a study of blood T cell repertoires in COVID-19. Using immunoSEQ multiplex PCR, the repertoire was profiled, and TCRdb retains in-frame clones only, with some absent. The sample has roughly 75,000 clones, 80% to 90% seen once. The material sequenced was peripheral blood. The origin of the receptors is a man aged 55 to 70 with acute or convalescent COVID-19.

The V and J genes are TRBV12-3 or TRBV12-4 and TRBJ1-2; D is unresolved. The CDR3 is made up of 13 amino acids. The ends were cut back, 1 base at V and 8 bases at J, with 11 bases in the middle. The DNA of the CDR3 is TGTGCCAGCAGTTTAGGGCGCGCTAGCGGCTACACCTTC. It codes for CASSLGRASGYTF.

The J gene is TRBJ1-6, the V gene TRBV12-3 or TRBV12-4, with D possibly being TRBD1 (5 bases). The length of the CDR3 is 13 residues. Trimming removed 3 bases at V and 8 bases at J, with 8 bases between. The CDR3 sequence: CASSLGRHSPLHF. CDR3 nucleotides: TGTGCCAGCAGTTTGGGGCGGCATTCACCCCTCCACTTT.

The V and J genes are TRBV5-1 and TRBJ2-1; possibly TRBD2 for D (6 bases). V lost 1 base and J lost 8, with 7 bases in between. CDR3 length equals 12 residues. Germline CDR1 reads SGHRS; CDR2 reads YFSETQ. The DNA for the CDR3 is TGCGCCAGCAGCTTGTGGGAGGATGAGCAGTTCTTC. Encoded protein: CASSLWEDEQFF.

The rearrangement joins TRBV24-1 to TRBJ1-5; TRBD1 is a possible D gene (5 bases). This CDR3 comprises 17 residues. V dropped 6 bases and J dropped 6 bases, with 23 bases sitting between them. Germline V gene lookup returns CDR1 KGHDR and CDR2 SFDVKD. DNA for the CDR3: TGTGCCACCAGTCTGGGGCACGCGGGGATAGCCGCTCAGCCCCAGCATTTT. Amino acids: CATSLGHAGIAAQPQHF.

The chain links TRBV7-3 to TRBJ2-2; TRBD2 matches at 8 bases. This CDR3 contains 15 residues. V was pared by 1 base and J by 6 bases, with 4 bases of the junction left unmatched. From germline, CDR1 is SGHTA and CDR2 FQGTGA. DNA for the CDR3: TGTGCCAGCAGCTTAAATAGCGGGGAAGCCGGGGAGCTGTTTTTT. It codes for CASSLNSGEAGELFF.

The chain is built from TRBV5-6 and TRBJ2-3; 8 nucleotides agree with TRBD1. Germline V lookup: CDR1 SGHDT, CDR2 YYEEEE. The CDR3 spans 15 residues. Losses at the gene ends were 2 bases for V and 2 bases for J; bases not matched to a gene: 4. The CDR3 DNA reads as TGTGCCAGCAGCTTAAGGGACAGGTACACAGATACGCAGTATTTT. It yields the protein CASSLRDRYTDTQYF.

This clone was seen a single time. The chain is built from TRBV18 and TRBJ1-3, with D possibly TRBD1 on 5 matching bases. The CDR3 contains 14 residues. CDR1 KGHSH and CDR2 LQKENI come from the germline V gene. Deletions cut 6 bases from V and 6 bases from J, with 15 bases between. The CDR3 loop is CASSPEGVANTIYF. Here the CDR3 DNA reads TGTGCCAGCTCCCCGGAAGGGGTGGCAAACACCATATATTTT.

The V and J genes are TRBV9 and TRBJ1-3, with D tentatively TRBD1 (6 bases). Trimming took off 2 bases at V and 3 bases at J, with 9 bases between the two ends. CDR3 length equals 14 residues. The V gene's germline CDR1 is SGDLS and CDR2 YYNGEE. CDR3 sequence reads: CASSVGQNGNTIYF. CDR3 nucleotide sequence: TGTGCCAGCAGCGTCGGACAGAATGGAAACACCATATATTTT.

The chain employs TRBV12-3 or TRBV12-4 and TRBJ2-1; D remains unclear. Trimming removed 7 bases from V and 8 bases from J, with 15 bases in between. This CDR3 has 13 amino acids. The CDR3 DNA is TGTGCCAGCACCGGGTCGGTGCCGGATGAGCAGTTCTTC. It codes for CASTGSVPDEQFF.

The chain recombines TRBV28 with TRBJ2-3, with D possibly being TRBD2 (6 bases). Looked up from germline, CDR1 is MDHEN and CDR2 is SYDVKM. This CDR3 has 16 amino acids. Trimming removed 5 bases at V and 5 bases at J, with 20 bases between. The CDR3, as DNA: TGTGCCAGCAGTGGGGGGACGAACCACCTTCGAGATACGCAGTATTTT. It translates to CASSGGTNHLRDTQYF.

V usage is TRBV6-1 and J usage is TRBJ2-3; TRBD1 matches at 8 bases. From germline, CDR1 is MNHNS and CDR2 SASEGT. The length of the CDR3 is 18 residues. With V trimmed by 2 bases and J by 0 bases, 10 bases remained unmatched. CDR3: CASSEWQGAPSSTDTQYF. The CDR3 DNA reads as TGTGCCAGCAGTGAATGGCAGGGGGCCCCATCTAGCACAGATACGCAGTATTTT.

This sequence joins TRBV5-1 and TRBJ2-7; possibly TRBD1 for D (7 bases). Germline values: CDR1 SGHRS, CDR2 YFSETQ. CDR3 size: 14 residues. The V and J ends lost 4 bases and 5 bases respectively, with 16 bases between them. CDR3 region: CASSRQGGSHEQYF. DNA for the CDR3: TGCGCCAGCAGCCGCCAGGGGGGCAGCCACGAGCAGTACTTC.

The rearrangement joins TRBV10-3 to TRBJ2-5, with D hard to call. This CDR3 is built from 14 residues. Germline V lookup: CDR1 ENHRY, CDR2 SYGVKD. V dropped 2 bases and J dropped 1 base, with 8 bases sitting between them. The CDR3 here is CAISEQSSQETQYF. CDR3 nucleotides: TGTGCCATCAGTGAGCAGTCTAGCCAAGAGACCCAGTACTTC.